These 12 T cell receptor beta chains were all obtained from the same sample, sequenced in a study of blood T cell repertoires in COVID-19. Profiling relied on immunoSEQ multiplex PCR, and the TCRdb table lists in-frame clones only, not all of them. The repertoire holds about 55,000 clones, around nine tenths seen once, with 14% in the top ten. Sequencing was carried out using peripheral blood. These receptors all come from a human donor with active COVID-19. The donor label of this sample is uncertain.

J is TRBJ1-4 and V is TRBV24-1; D gene uncertain. The CDR3 covers 17 residues. CDR1 and CDR2 from the germline V gene are KGHDR and SFDVKD. For the CDR3, the DNA is TGTGACGCGCCTCGCACGGATGCGGGAGTAGCTAATGAAAAACTGTTTTTT. This codes for CDAPRTDAGVANEKLFF.

This chain connects TRBV19 to TRBJ1-5; D is possibly TRBD1 (5 bases). The ends were cut back, 7 bases at V and 2 bases at J, with 12 bases in the middle. The germline V gene has CDR1 LNHDA and CDR2 SQIVND (reference sequence). This CDR3 has 14 residues. The CDR3 nucleotides read TGTGCCAGTAACTTGGGGGAGGGCAATCAGCCCCAGCATTTT. It translates to CASNLGEGNQPQHF.

The chain joins TRBV9 to TRBJ2-1; D remains ambiguous. The germline V gene encodes CDR1 SGDLS and CDR2 YYNGEE. V was cut by 0 bases and J by 10 bases, with 5 bases left in between. There are 11 residues in the CDR3. The CDR3: CASSVGSEQFF. In DNA, the CDR3 is TGTGCCAGCAGCGTAGGAAGCGAGCAGTTCTTC.

The chain joins TRBV29-1 to TRBJ2-2, with 9 bases aligning to TRBD1. There are 17 residues in the CDR3. The germline CDR1 and CDR2 sequences are SQVTM and ANQGSEA. The ends lost 7 bases at V and 3 bases at J; junction bases unmatched: 15. The CDR3 spells CSATGTGSVTYTGELFF. The CDR3 region has the DNA TGCAGCGCAACCGGGACAGGGTCAGTAACGTACACCGGGGAGCTGTTTTTT.

The chain joins TRBV5-1 to TRBJ2-3; TRBD1 might be the D (5 bases). V was pared by 2 bases and J by 2 bases, with 15 bases between. Germline V lookup: CDR1 SGHRS, CDR2 YFSETQ. This CDR3 spans 16 amino acids. CDR3 residues: CASSLKGHGTTDTQYF. DNA of the CDR3: TGCGCCAGCAGCTTAAAGGGGCACGGCACCACAGATACGCAGTATTTT.

This rearrangement joins TRBV4-1 to TRBJ2-5, with D uncertain. CDR3 length equals 14 residues. The V end lost 0 bases, the J end lost 1 base, and 6 bases lay between the germline ends. Germline CDR1 and CDR2: MGHRA and YSYEKL. The CDR3 DNA reads as TGCGCCAGCAGCCAAGAGTGGGCCCAAGAGACCCAGTACTTC. Translation gives CASSQEWAQETQYF.

The chain links TRBV28 to TRBJ2-3; D is uncertain. This CDR3 contains 12 residues. V lost 4 bases, J lost 6 bases, and 8 bases lay in between. CDR1 is MDHEN, CDR2 SYDVKM, per germline. CDR3 bases: TGTGCCAGCAGTTCCCCCCCGGATACGCAGTATTTT. It is translated as CASSSPPDTQYF.

The genes are TRBV5-1 and TRBJ2-7; D possibly corresponds to TRBD1 (5 bases). Trimming took 0 bases from V and 0 from J, leaving 7 bases between them. The germline gives CDR1 SGHRS, CDR2 YFSETQ. The CDR3 totals 14 residues. The CDR3 DNA sequence: TGCGCCAGCAGCTTGGGGACACCCTCCTACGAGCAGTACTTC. This sequence encodes CASSLGTPSYEQYF.

The chain carries TRBV24-1 and TRBJ2-7; weak D call: TRBD1 (5 bases). Germline loops: CDR1 KGHDR, CDR2 SFDVKD. V was clipped by 5 bases and J by 6 bases, with 7 bases between them. The CDR3 sequence is 11 residues long. CDR3 sequence (DNA): TGTGCCACCAGTGGGGGCGGCGAGCAGTACTTC. Residues: CATSGGGEQYF.

The chain has TRBV4-1 and TRBJ1-5, with no clear D. Per germline, CDR1 MGHRA and CDR2 YSYEKL. The CDR3 totals 13 residues. Trimming cost V 1 base and J 3 bases, with 4 bases left between them. The chain's CDR3 is CASSQASNQPQHF. For the CDR3, the DNA is TGCGCCAGCAGCCAAGCTTCCAATCAGCCCCAGCATTTT.

The chain joins TRBV15 to TRBJ2-1; 9 bases align to TRBD1. V gave up 5 bases and J gave up 8 bases; unmatched junction bases: 16. CDR1 LNHNV and CDR2 YYDKDF come from the germline V gene (reference sequence). This CDR3 spans 17 amino acids. The CDR3 loop is CATSVHLGQGFFDEQFF. The CDR3 DNA reads TGTGCCACCAGCGTACACTTGGGACAGGGTTTTTTTGATGAGCAGTTCTTC.

This CDR3 reads CASSLMGASYGYTF. The DNA for the CDR3 is TGTGCCAGCTCTCTAATGGGGGCCTCCTATGGCTACACCTTC. The genes are TRBV18 and TRBJ1-2, with D maybe TRBD1 (6 bases). CDR1 is KGHSH, CDR2 LQKENI, per germline. Trimming stripped 6 bases from V and 4 bases from J, with 15 bases between. CDR3 size: 14 residues.